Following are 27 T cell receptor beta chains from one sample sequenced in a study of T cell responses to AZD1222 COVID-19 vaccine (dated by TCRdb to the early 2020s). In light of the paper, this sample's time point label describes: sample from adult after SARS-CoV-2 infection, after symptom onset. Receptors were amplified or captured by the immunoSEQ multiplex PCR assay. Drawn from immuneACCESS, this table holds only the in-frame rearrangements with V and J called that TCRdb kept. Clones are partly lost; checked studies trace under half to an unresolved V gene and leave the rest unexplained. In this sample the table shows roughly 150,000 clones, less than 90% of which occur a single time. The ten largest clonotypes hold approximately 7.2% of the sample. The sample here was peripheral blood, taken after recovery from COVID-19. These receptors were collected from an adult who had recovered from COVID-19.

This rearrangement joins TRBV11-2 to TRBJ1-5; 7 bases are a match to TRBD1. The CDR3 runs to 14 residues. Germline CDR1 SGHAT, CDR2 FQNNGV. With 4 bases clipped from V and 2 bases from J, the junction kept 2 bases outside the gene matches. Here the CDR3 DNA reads TGTGCCAGCAGCTCAGGGGGACGCAATCAGCCCCAGCATTTT. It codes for CASSSGGRNQPQHF.

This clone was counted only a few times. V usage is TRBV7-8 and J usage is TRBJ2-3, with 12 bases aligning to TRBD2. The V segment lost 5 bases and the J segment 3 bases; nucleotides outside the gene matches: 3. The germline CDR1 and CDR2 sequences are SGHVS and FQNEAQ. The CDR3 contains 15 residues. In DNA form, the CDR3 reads TGTGCCAGCAGCACCGGGACTAGCGGGACAGATACGCAGTATTTT. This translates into CASSTGTSGTDTQYF.

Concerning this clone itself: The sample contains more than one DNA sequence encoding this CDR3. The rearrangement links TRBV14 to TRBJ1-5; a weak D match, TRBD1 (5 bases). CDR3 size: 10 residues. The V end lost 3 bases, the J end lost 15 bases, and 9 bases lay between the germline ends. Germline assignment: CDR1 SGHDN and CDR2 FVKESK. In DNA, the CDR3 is TGTGCCAGCAGCCAGGACAAGGGGCATTTT. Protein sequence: CASSQDKGHF.

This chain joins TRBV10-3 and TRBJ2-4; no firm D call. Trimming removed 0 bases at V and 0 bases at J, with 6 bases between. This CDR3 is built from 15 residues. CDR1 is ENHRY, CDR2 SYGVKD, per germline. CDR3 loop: CAISESTGAKNIQYF. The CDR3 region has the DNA TGTGCCATCAGTGAGTCGACGGGAGCCAAAAACATTCAGTACTTC.

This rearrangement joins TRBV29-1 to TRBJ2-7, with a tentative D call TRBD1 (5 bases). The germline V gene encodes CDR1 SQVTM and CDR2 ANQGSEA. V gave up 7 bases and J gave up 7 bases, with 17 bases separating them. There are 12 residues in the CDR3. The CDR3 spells CSAFLQGGEQYF. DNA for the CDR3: TGCAGCGCCTTCCTGCAGGGTGGAGAGCAGTACTTC.

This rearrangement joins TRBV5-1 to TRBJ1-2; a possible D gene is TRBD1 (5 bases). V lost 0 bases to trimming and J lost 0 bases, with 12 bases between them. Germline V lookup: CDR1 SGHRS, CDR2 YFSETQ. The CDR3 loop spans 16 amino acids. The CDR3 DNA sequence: TGCGCCAGCAGCTTGGCCGCAGGGTTAGCTAACTATGGCTACACCTTC. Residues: CASSLAAGLANYGYTF.

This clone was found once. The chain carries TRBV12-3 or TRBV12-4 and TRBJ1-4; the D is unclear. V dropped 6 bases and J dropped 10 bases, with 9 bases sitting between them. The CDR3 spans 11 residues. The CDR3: CASRTEGKLFF. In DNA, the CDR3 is TGTGCCAGCAGAACCGAAGGAAAACTGTTTTTT.

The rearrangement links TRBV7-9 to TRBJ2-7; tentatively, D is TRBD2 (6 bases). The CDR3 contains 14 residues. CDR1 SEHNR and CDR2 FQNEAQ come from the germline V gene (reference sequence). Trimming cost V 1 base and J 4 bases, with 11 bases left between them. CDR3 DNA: TGTGCCAGCAGCTTAGGGGACTTGTCATACGAGCAGTACTTC. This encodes CASSLGDLSYEQYF.

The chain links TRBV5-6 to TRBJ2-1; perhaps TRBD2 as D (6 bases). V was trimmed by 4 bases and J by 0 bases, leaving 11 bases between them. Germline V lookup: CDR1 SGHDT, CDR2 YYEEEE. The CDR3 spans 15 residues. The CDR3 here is CASSHRDFSYNEQFF. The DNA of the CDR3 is TGTGCCAGCAGCCATCGGGACTTCTCCTACAATGAGCAGTTCTTC.

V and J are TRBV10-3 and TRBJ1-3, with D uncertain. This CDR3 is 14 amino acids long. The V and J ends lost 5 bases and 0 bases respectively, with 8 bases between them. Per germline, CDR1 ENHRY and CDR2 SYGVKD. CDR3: CAISKPGSGNTIYF. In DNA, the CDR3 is TGTGCCATCAGTAAGCCAGGCTCTGGAAACACCATATATTTT.

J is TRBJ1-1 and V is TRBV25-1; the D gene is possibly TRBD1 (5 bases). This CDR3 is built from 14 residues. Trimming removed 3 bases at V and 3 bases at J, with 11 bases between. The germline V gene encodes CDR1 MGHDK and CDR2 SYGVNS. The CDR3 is CASSEPGAYTEAFF. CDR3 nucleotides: TGTGCCAGCAGTGAGCCCGGGGCCTACACTGAAGCTTTCTTT.

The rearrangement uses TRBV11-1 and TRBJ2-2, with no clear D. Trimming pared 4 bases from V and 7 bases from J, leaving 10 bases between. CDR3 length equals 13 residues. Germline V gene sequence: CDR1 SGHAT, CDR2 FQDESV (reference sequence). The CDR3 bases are TGTGCCAGCAGCTCGTTACAACTCGGGGAGCTGTTTTTT. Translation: CASSSLQLGELFF.

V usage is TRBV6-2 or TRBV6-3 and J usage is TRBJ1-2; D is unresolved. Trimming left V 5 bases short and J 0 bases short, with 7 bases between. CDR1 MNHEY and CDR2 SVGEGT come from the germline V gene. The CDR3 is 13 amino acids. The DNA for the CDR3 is TGTGCCAGCAGTAGGGCCACTAACTATGGCTACACCTTC. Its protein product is CASSRATNYGYTF.

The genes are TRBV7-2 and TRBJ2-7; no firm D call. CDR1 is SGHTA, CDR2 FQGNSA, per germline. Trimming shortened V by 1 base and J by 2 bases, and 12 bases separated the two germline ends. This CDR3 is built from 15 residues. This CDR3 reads CASSLEYGSPYEQYF. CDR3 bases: TGTGCCAGCAGCTTAGAATACGGCAGCCCCTACGAGCAGTACTTC.

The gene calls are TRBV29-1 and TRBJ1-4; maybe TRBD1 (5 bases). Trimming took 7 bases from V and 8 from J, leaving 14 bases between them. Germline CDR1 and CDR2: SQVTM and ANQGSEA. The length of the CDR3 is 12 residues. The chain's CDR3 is CSALGRDEKLFF. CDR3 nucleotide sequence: TGCAGCGCCTTAGGGAGGGACGAAAAACTGTTTTTT.

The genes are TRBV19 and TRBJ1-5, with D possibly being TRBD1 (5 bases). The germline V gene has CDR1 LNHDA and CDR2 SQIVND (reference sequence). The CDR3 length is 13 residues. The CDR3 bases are TGTGCTACTAACCCGGGGCGCAATCAGCCCCAGCATTTT. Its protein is CATNPGRNQPQHF.

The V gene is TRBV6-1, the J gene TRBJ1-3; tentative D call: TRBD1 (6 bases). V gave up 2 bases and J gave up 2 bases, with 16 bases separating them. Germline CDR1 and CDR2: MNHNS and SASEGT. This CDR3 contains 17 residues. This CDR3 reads CASSEYRATTPGNTIYF. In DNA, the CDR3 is TGTGCCAGCAGTGAATACAGGGCTACAACCCCTGGAAACACCATATATTTT.

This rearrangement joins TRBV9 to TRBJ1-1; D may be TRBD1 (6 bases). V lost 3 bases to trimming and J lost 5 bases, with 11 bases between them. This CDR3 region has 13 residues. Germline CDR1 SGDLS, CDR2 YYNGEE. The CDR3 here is CASSGGGLTEAFF. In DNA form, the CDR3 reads TGTGCCAGCAGCGGAGGGGGTTTAACTGAAGCTTTCTTT.

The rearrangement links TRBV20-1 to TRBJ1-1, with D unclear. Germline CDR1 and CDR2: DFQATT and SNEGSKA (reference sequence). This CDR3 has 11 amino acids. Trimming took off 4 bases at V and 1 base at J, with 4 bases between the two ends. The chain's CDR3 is CSAIGNTEAFF. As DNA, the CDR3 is TGCAGTGCTATTGGGAACACTGAAGCTTTCTTT.

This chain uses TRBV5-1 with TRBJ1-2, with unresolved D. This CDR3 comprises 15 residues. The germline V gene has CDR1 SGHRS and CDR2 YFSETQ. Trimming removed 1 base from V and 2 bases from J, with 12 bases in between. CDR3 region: CASSLTTQRNYGYTF. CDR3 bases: TGCGCCAGCAGCTTGACGACACAGCGAAACTATGGCTACACCTTC.

The CDR3 DNA reads as TGTGCCAGCCGCCGAGGGGGGGCCGTTTTGGATACCCGCTTGGAGACCCAGTACTTC. Protein product: CASRRGGAVLDTRLETQYF. The rearrangement uses TRBV18 and TRBJ2-5, with D possibly being TRBD2 (7 bases). V was clipped by 8 bases and J by 5 bases, with 33 bases between them. Germline V gene lookup returns CDR1 KGHSH and CDR2 LQKENI. The CDR3 totals 19 residues.

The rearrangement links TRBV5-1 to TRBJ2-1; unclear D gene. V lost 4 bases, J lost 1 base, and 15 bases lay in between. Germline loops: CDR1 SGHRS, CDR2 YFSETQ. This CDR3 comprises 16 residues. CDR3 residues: CASSPGLGGSYNEQFF. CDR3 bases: TGCGCCAGCAGCCCCGGGCTGGGCGGTTCCTACAATGAGCAGTTCTTC.

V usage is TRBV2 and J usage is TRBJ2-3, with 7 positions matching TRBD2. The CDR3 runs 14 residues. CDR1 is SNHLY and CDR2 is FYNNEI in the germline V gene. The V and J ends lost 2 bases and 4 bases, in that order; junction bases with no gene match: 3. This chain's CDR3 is CASSEQRDSDTQYF. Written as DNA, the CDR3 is TGTGCCAGCAGTGAACAGCGGGACTCAGATACGCAGTATTTT.

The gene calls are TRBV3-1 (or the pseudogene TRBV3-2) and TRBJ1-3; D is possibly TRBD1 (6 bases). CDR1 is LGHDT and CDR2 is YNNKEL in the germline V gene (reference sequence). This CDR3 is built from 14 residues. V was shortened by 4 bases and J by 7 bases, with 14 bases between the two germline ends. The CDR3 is CASSPAPDSNTIYF. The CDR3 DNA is TGTGCCAGCAGCCCCGCCCCGGACAGTAACACCATATATTTT.

The chain's CDR3 is CASSLTGGGNEKLFF. CDR3 coding DNA: TGTGCCAGCAGCTTAACAGGGGGCGGTAATGAAAAACTGTTTTTT. V gene TRBV7-3 combines with J gene TRBJ1-4; 7 nucleotides match TRBD1. J was trimmed by 4 bases and V by 0 bases; bases with no gene match: 2. CDR3 length: 15 residues. Germline assignment: CDR1 SGHTA and CDR2 FQGTGA.

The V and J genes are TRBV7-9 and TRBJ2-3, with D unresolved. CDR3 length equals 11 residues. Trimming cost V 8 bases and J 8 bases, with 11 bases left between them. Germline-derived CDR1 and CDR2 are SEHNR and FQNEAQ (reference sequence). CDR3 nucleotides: TGTGCCAGCGAATCGACGGGTACGCAGTATTTT. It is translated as CASESTGTQYF.

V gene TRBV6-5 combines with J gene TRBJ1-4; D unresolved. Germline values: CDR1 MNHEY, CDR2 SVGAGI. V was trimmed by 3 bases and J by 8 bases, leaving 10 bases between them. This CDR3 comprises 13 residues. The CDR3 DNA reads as TGTGCCAGCAGTTATTCAAAGTTGGAAAAACTGTTTTTT. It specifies CASSYSKLEKLFF.